This passage covers 31 T cell receptor beta chains from one sample sequenced in a study of blood T cell repertoires in COVID-19. Sequenced by immunoSEQ multiplex PCR; TCRdb stores in-frame clones only, minus some. The table shows some 99,000 clones, with 65% to 85% occurring only once. Sequencing was carried out using peripheral blood. The receptor source for this set is a woman of 80 years or more with acute or convalescent COVID-19.

CDR3 amino acids: CASSYSTGTDQPQHF. CDR3 nucleotides: TGTGCCAGCAGTTATTCTACAGGGACGGATCAGCCCCAGCATTTT. V gene TRBV6-5 combines with J gene TRBJ1-5; D is perhaps TRBD1 (6 bases). V lost 3 bases and J lost 5, with 14 bases in between. This CDR3 is 15 amino acids long. Germline CDR1 MNHEY, CDR2 SVGAGI.

Here the CDR3 reads CASSPLLLAGGTDTQYF. CDR3 nucleotides: TGTGCCAGCTCACCACTTCTCCTAGCGGGAGGCACAGATACGCAGTATTTT. The chain couples TRBV18 to TRBJ2-3, with TRBD2 matching over 10 bases. The CDR3 runs 17 residues. Trimming took 1 base from V and 1 from J; bases not matched to a gene: 5. CDR1 is KGHSH and CDR2 is LQKENI in the germline V gene. Full variable domain (rest looked up from reference TRBV18 and TRBJ2-3): NAGVMQNPRHLVRRRGQEARLRCSPMKGHSHVYWYRQLPEEGLKFMVYLQKENIIDESGMPKERFSAEFPKEGPSILRIQQVVRGDSAAYFCASSPLLLAGGTDTQYFGPGTRLTVL.

The chain recombines TRBV6-4 with TRBJ1-2; a weak D match, TRBD1 (5 bases). Germline CDR1 MRHNA, CDR2 SNTAGT. This CDR3 has 15 amino acids. Trimming took off 4 bases at V and 8 bases at J, with 20 bases between the two ends. The CDR3 loop is CASSANPREGRGYTF. Here the CDR3 DNA reads TGTGCCAGCAGTGCTAACCCCAGGGAAGGTAGAGGCTACACCTTC.

This clone showed up just a few times. Other DNA sequences in the same sample also yield this CDR3. The chain combines TRBV28 with TRBJ2-2; 9 bases line up with TRBD1. V lost 6 bases to trimming and J lost 2 bases; unmatched junction nucleotides: 7. CDR1 is MDHEN and CDR2 is SYDVKM in the germline V gene. The CDR3 is 16 amino acids. This CDR3 is CASSPAGQGNTGELFF. The DNA for the CDR3 is TGTGCCAGCAGCCCCGCGGGACAGGGAAACACCGGGGAGCTGTTTTTT. The variable domain in full, completed from reference TRBV28 and TRBJ2-2, reads DVKVTQSSRYLVKRTGEKVFLECVQDMDHENMFWYRQDPGLGLRLIYFSYDVKMKEKGDIPEGYSVSREKKERFSLILESASTNQTSMYLCASSPAGQGNTGELFFGEGSRLTVL.

The chain carries TRBV15 and TRBJ2-1; no clear D gene. Trimming cost V 1 base and J 10 bases, with 17 bases left between them. Germline loops: CDR1 LNHNV, CDR2 YYDKDF (reference sequence). There are 15 residues in the CDR3. The CDR3 DNA sequence: TGTGCCACCAGCAGAGCGAGTTGGTGGGCTATGGAGCAGTTCTTC. The encoded protein is CATSRASWWAMEQFF.

The chain carries TRBV6-4 and TRBJ2-3; D possibly corresponds to TRBD2 (5 bases). V lost 3 bases, J lost 0 bases, and 10 bases lay in between. The germline V gene has CDR1 MRHNA and CDR2 SNTAGT. The length of the CDR3 is 15 residues. The CDR3 region is CASSDFVASTDTQYF. The CDR3 DNA reads as TGTGCCAGCAGTGATTTCGTAGCGAGCACAGATACGCAGTATTTT.

V and J are TRBV7-6 and TRBJ2-7; 9 bases agree with TRBD1. J gave up 5 bases and V 3 bases, and 5 bases lay outside the gene matches. The CDR3 is 14 residues long. Looked up from germline, CDR1 is SGHVS and CDR2 is FNYEAQ. CDR3 protein: CASSFLDRGDEQYF. The CDR3 nucleotides are TGTGCCAGCAGCTTTCTGGACAGGGGAGACGAGCAGTACTTC. Based on the CDR3 plus reference TRBV7-6 and TRBJ2-7, the full variable domain is GAGVSQSPRYKVTKRGQDVALRCDPISGHVSLYWYRQALGQGPEFLTYFNYEAQQDKSGLPNDRFSAERPEGSISTLTIQRTEQRDSAMYRCASSFLDRGDEQYFGPGTRLTVT.

This sequence joins TRBV28 and TRBJ1-1, with D possibly being TRBD1 (5 bases). The CDR3 has 14 amino acids. V was trimmed by 1 base and J by 3 bases, leaving 9 bases between them. Germline V lookup: CDR1 MDHEN, CDR2 SYDVKM. The CDR3 loop reads CASSLFGRDTEAFF. Written as DNA, the CDR3 is TGTGCCAGCAGTTTATTCGGCAGGGACACTGAAGCTTTCTTT.

This clone was seen more than once but under ten times. The chain uses TRBV7-2 and TRBJ1-1, with D perhaps matching TRBD1 (5 bases). Germline V lookup: CDR1 SGHTA, CDR2 FQGNSA. V lost 6 bases and J 4 bases, leaving 18 bases between the germline ends. The CDR3 contains 15 residues. The CDR3, as DNA: TGTGCCAGCAGACCTTATAGCCCCGGGGGCACTGAAGCTTTCTTT. Translating it yields CASRPYSPGGTEAFF.

V gene TRBV27 combines with J gene TRBJ2-6, with D possibly TRBD1 on 7 matching bases. Trimming left V 1 base short and J 14 bases short, with 24 bases between. This CDR3 contains 17 residues. Germline CDR1 MNHEY, CDR2 SMNVEV (reference sequence). CDR3 nucleotides: TGTGCCAGCAGTTTATGGCCAGGGGGGCCGGCGAAGGGCTTCCTGACTTTC. It specifies CASSLWPGGPAKGFLTF.

V gene TRBV13 combines with J gene TRBJ1-2; a possible D gene is TRBD1 (5 bases). The CDR3 consists of 12 residues. Germline V gene sequence: CDR1 PRHDT, CDR2 FYEKMQ (reference sequence). The V end was cut by 1 base, the J end by 8 bases, with 8 bases between. The CDR3 nucleotides read TGTGCCAGCAGCTTAGTGGGGCGGGGCTACACCTTC. This sequence encodes CASSLVGRGYTF.

On this clone: The same CDR3 is also encoded by other DNA sequences in this sample. This chain links TRBV7-2 with TRBJ2-4, with a possible D match to TRBD2 (5 bases). The V gene's germline CDR1 is SGHTA and CDR2 FQGNSA. Trimming stripped 7 bases from V and 0 bases from J, with 13 bases between. This CDR3 comprises 15 residues. The CDR3 region has the DNA TGTGCCAGCACACCCGGAGGTCTAGCCAAAAACATTCAGTACTTC. It translates to CASTPGGLAKNIQYF.

The chain has TRBV10-3 and TRBJ1-1; TRBD1 agrees at 9 bases. The V segment lost 4 bases and the J segment 1 base; nucleotides outside the gene matches: 1. Germline loops: CDR1 ENHRY, CDR2 SYGVKD. The CDR3 covers 14 residues. In DNA form, the CDR3 reads TGTGCCATCAGTGGACAGGGGGGGAACACTGAAGCTTTCTTT. It specifies CAISGQGGNTEAFF.

V gene TRBV5-6 combines with J gene TRBJ2-2; D is unclear. The germline CDR1 and CDR2 sequences are SGHDT and YYEEEE. V lost 4 bases, J lost 2 bases, and 15 bases lay in between. The length of the CDR3 is 16 residues. The CDR3 reads CASSRRSMSNTGELFF. The DNA for the CDR3 is TGTGCCAGCAGCCGTCGGTCAATGTCAAACACCGGGGAGCTGTTTTTT.

This clone was seen many times. At one end, the junction sequence differs from germline, possibly due to a read error. This chain links TRBV2 with TRBJ2-1, with 8 bases lining up with TRBD2. CDR1 is SNHLY, CDR2 FYNNEI, per germline. CDR3 length equals 10 residues. DNA for the CDR3: TGTGCCAGCAGTGAGGGGACTAGAATCTTC. Translating it yields CASSEGTRIF. Supplemented by reference TRBV2 and TRBJ2-1, the full variable domain reads EPEVTQTPSHQVTQMGQEVILRCVPISNHLYFYWYRQILGQKVEFLVSFYNNEISEKSEIFDDQFSVERPDGSNFTLKIRSTKLEDSAMYFCASSEGTRIFGPGTRLTVL.

The chain's CDR3 is CATNWGSDTGELFF. CDR3 nucleotide sequence: TGTGCCACCAACTGGGGCTCGGACACCGGGGAGCTGTTTTTT. This sequence joins TRBV28 and TRBJ2-2; D possibly corresponds to TRBD1 (5 bases). The CDR3 extends over 14 amino acids. V was pared by 10 bases and J by 3 bases, with 15 bases between. Looked up from germline, CDR1 is MDHEN and CDR2 is SYDVKM.

This clone was observed a single time. The chain recombines TRBV7-9 with TRBJ2-1; weak D call: TRBD1 (6 bases). The germline V and J ends were trimmed by 6 bases and 0 bases, with 18 bases remaining between them. The germline CDR1 and CDR2 sequences are SEHNR and FQNEAQ (reference sequence). The CDR3 has 17 amino acids. In nucleotides, the CDR3 is TGTGCCAGCAGTAAAAGGGGGTTCCCGACCTCCTACAATGAGCAGTTCTTC. Its translation: CASSKRGFPTSYNEQFF.

This clone has more than one count but fewer than ten. The J gene is TRBJ1-2, the V gene TRBV4-3; the match to TRBD1 covers 8 bases. Germline V gene lookup returns CDR1 LGHNA and CDR2 YSLEER. This CDR3 is built from 17 residues. J lost 3 bases, V lost 0 bases, and 9 bases had no gene match. The CDR3 region has the DNA TGCGCCAGCAGCCAAGAGGGTTATGCAGGGGGCGACTATGGCTACACCTTC. It yields the protein CASSQEGYAGGDYGYTF.

The genes are TRBV7-8 and TRBJ1-6; D is ambiguous. The CDR3 is 15 residues long. Germline assignment: CDR1 SGHVS and CDR2 FQNEAQ. The germline V and J ends were trimmed by 1 base and 5 bases, with 9 bases remaining between them. CDR3 loop: CASSLVPGNNSPLHF. For the CDR3, the DNA is TGTGCCAGCAGCTTAGTCCCGGGTAATAATTCACCCCTCCACTTT. The entire variable domain, with the rest obtained from reference TRBV7-8 and TRBJ1-6, is as follows: GAGVSQSPRYKVAKRGQDVALRCDPISGHVSLFWYQQALGQGPEFLTYFQNEAQLDKSGLPSDRFFAERPEGSVSTLKIQRTQQEDSAVYLCASSLVPGNNSPLHFGNGTRLTVT.

V is TRBV24-1 and J is TRBJ1-2, with TRBD1 identical over 10 bases. This CDR3 is 20 amino acids long. Trimming removed 1 base from V and 0 bases from J; junction bases left unmatched: 13. Germline V gives CDR1 KGHDR, CDR2 SFDVKD. In nucleotides, the CDR3 is TGTGCCACCAGTGATTTTTTCTCTACGGGACAGGGGCATACTAACTATGGCTACACCTTC. Translation gives CATSDFFSTGQGHTNYGYTF.

This clone was observed a handful of times. The genes are TRBV20-1 and TRBJ1-1; D ambiguous. The CDR3 runs to 15 residues. Trimming took 3 bases from V and 8 from J, leaving 22 bases between them. Germline values: CDR1 DFQATT, CDR2 SNEGSKA (reference sequence). The CDR3 sequence is CSASDNRRVVEEAFF. CDR3 DNA sequence: TGCAGTGCTAGTGATAATAGGAGGGTCGTGGAGGAAGCTTTCTTT.

The rearrangement uses TRBV9 and TRBJ1-4; TRBD1 is a possible D gene (5 bases). In germline, CDR1 is SGDLS, CDR2 YYNGEE. CDR3 length: 15 amino acids. Trimming cost V 5 bases and J 6 bases, with 17 bases left between them. Here the CDR3 DNA reads TGTGCCAGCAGTTCCAGCGGGACGCAACATGAAAAACTGTTTTTT. Translation: CASSSSGTQHEKLFF.

The V call is TRBV27, the J call TRBJ2-3; the match to TRBD2 covers 12 bases. Germline CDR1 reads MNHEY; CDR2 reads SMNVEV (reference sequence). The CDR3 extends over 18 amino acids. V dropped 6 bases and J dropped 3; count of bases not matched to a gene: 13. In DNA, the CDR3 is TGTGCCAGCAGACCAGGGGGTCGTCTAGCGGGGGGGACAGATACGCAGTATTTT. Translated: CASRPGGRLAGGTDTQYF.

This clone has more than one count but fewer than ten. The genes are TRBV2 and TRBJ1-2, with TRBD1 matching over 7 bases. V shed 0 bases, J shed 8 bases, and the junction held 6 bases outside the gene matches. The CDR3 consists of 14 residues. The germline V gene has CDR1 SNHLY and CDR2 FYNNEI. The CDR3 DNA reads TGTGCCAGCAGTGAAGCCGACAGGGCTCAAGGCTACACCTTC. It yields the protein CASSEADRAQGYTF.

This clone was found once. J is TRBJ1-6 and V is TRBV7-2; TRBD1 is a possible D gene (6 bases). Germline loops: CDR1 SGHTA, CDR2 FQGNSA. The CDR3 extends over 17 amino acids. V lost 5 bases and J lost 0, with 14 bases in between. The CDR3 DNA follows: TGTGCCAGCAGCCCCCAAAGGGACACCTCCTATAATTCACCCCTCCACTTT. This translates into CASSPQRDTSYNSPLHF.

This chain connects TRBV15 to TRBJ1-3; 8 bases are a match to TRBD1. Germline CDR1 LNHNV, CDR2 YYDKDF (reference sequence). With V trimmed by 0 bases and J by 3 bases, 7 bases remained unmatched. This CDR3 contains 17 residues. The CDR3 loop is CATSRDIAGGNGNTIYF. In nucleotides, the CDR3 is TGTGCCACCAGCAGAGATATTGCAGGGGGCAATGGAAACACCATATATTTT.

The V and J genes are TRBV14 and TRBJ1-1; D is possibly TRBD1 (6 bases). CDR1 SGHDN and CDR2 FVKESK come from the germline V gene. CDR3 length equals 15 residues. Trimming took 8 bases from V and 2 from J, leaving 18 bases between them. CDR3 amino acids: CASLSGGMGNTEAFF. CDR3 sequence (DNA): TGTGCCAGCCTTAGTGGGGGCATGGGTAACACTGAAGCTTTCTTT. Together with reference TRBV14 and TRBJ1-1, the CDR3 gives the full variable domain: EAGVTQFPSHSVIEKGQTVTLRCDPISGHDNLYWYRRVMGKEIKFLLHFVKESKQDESGMPNNRFLAERTGGTYSTLKVQPAELEDSGVYFCASLSGGMGNTEAFFGQGTRLTVV.

V usage is TRBV7-9 and J usage is TRBJ1-4, with 12 bases matching TRBD1. The germline V gene has CDR1 SEHNR and CDR2 FQNEAQ (reference sequence). This CDR3 region has 17 residues. The V and J ends lost 4 bases and 8 bases, in that order; junction bases with no gene match: 11. The DNA of the CDR3 is TGTGCCAGCAGCTCCTCGGGACAGGGGGCGTGGGGGGAAAAACTGTTTTTT. Translated: CASSSSGQGAWGEKLFF.

The V and J genes are TRBV7-9 and TRBJ2-6; D remains unclear. Trimming removed 0 bases from V and 0 bases from J, with 15 bases in between. The CDR3 totals 19 residues. CDR1 and CDR2 (germline): SEHNR, FQNEAQ (reference sequence). CDR3 loop: CASSLAFYQAGSGANVLTF. The DNA for the CDR3 is TGTGCCAGCAGCTTAGCGTTTTACCAGGCTGGCTCTGGGGCCAACGTCCTGACTTTC.

This chain joins TRBV29-1 and TRBJ1-1; 9 bases fit TRBD1. V lost 7 bases to trimming and J lost 9 bases; unmatched junction nucleotides: 3. Per germline, CDR1 SQVTM and CDR2 ANQGSEA. The CDR3 covers 10 residues. The CDR3 here is CSGGQGQAFF. CDR3 DNA: TGCAGCGGAGGACAGGGGCAAGCTTTCTTT.

This rearrangement joins TRBV27 to TRBJ2-7; D perhaps matches TRBD1 (6 bases). Germline CDR1 MNHEY, CDR2 SMNVEV (reference sequence). CDR3 length: 16 amino acids. Trimming took 0 bases from V and 1 from J, leaving 13 bases between them. For the CDR3, the DNA is TGTGCCAGCAGTTTATCGGGGGCGGCCAGTTCCTACGAGCAGTACTTC. This codes for CASSLSGAASSYEQYF.